The 3 T cell receptor beta chains below all came from one sample that was sequenced in a study of shared clonotypes between healthy human individuals. This table comes from immunoSEQ multiplex PCR, and its TCRdb copy is limited to in-frame clones, with some not included. The profile shows 550,000 to 700,000 clones, less than 80% of them singletons. The sequenced material came from memory CD4+ T cells sorted from blood. This sample's subset: CD45RA-negative fraction. The receptors were gathered from a woman in her thirties in good health.

This rearrangement joins TRBV6-1 to TRBJ2-2; D not certain. Germline CDR1 MNHNS, CDR2 SASEGT. The CDR3 is 15 amino acids. The germline V and J ends were trimmed by 0 bases and 8 bases, with 13 bases remaining between them. CDR3 region: CASSEALRLGGELFF. The CDR3 bases are TGTGCCAGCAGTGAAGCGCTTAGGCTGGGGGGGGAGCTGTTTTTT.

This chain uses TRBV27 with TRBJ2-1; 10 nucleotides match TRBD2. CDR1 and CDR2 (germline): MNHEY, SMNVEV (reference sequence). The CDR3 loop spans 19 amino acids. The V gene end was trimmed by 7 bases and the J gene end by 9 bases; junction bases not matched to a gene: 24. CDR3 loop: CASTPLTIASGRKKGEQFF. CDR3 bases: TGTGCCAGCACCCCCTTGACTATAGCTAGCGGGAGAAAAAAGGGTGAGCAGTTCTTC.

The chain links TRBV5-4 to TRBJ2-5; 10 bases map to TRBD1. Germline CDR1 and CDR2: SGHNT and YYREEE (reference sequence). The CDR3 totals 15 residues. V was pared by 1 base and J by 1 base, with 1 base of the junction left unmatched. In DNA form, the CDR3 reads TGTGCCAGCAGCTTGAGGGACAGGGGCCAAGAGACCCAGTACTTC. This gives the protein CASSLRDRGQETQYF.